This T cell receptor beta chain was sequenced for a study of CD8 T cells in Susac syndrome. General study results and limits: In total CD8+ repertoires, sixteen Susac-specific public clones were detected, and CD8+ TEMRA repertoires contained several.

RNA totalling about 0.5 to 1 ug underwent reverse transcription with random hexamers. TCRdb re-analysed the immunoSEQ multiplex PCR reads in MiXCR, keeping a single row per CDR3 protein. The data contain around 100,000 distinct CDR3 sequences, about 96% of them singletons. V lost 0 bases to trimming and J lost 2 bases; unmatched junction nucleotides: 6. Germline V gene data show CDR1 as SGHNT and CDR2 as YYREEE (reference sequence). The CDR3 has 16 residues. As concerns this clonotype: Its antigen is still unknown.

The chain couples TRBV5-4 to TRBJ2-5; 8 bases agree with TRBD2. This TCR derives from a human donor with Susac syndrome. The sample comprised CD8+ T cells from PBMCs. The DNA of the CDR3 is TGTGCCAGCAGCTTGGAAGGGACTAGGGGGCAAGAGACCCAGTACTTC. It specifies CASSLEGTRGQETQYF.